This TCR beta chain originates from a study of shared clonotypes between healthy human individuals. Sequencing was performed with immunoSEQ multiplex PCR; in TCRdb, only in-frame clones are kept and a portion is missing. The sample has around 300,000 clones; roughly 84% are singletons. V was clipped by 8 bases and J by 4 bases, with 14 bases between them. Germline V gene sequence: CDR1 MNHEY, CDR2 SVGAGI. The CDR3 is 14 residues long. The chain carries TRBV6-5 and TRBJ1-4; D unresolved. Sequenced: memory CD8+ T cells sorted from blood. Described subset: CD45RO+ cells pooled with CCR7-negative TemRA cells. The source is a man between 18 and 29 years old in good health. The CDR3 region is CASGSTGGNEKLFF. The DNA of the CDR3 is TGTGCCAGCGGCTCGACGGGAGGTAATGAAAAACTGTTTTTT.